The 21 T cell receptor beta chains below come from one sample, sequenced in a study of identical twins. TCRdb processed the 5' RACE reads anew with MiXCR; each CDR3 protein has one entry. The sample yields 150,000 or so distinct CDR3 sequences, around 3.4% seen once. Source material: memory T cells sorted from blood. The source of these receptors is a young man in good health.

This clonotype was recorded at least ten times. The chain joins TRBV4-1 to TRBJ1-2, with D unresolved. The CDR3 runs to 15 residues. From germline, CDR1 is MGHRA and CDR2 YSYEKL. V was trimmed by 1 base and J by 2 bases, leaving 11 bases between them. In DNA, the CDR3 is TGCGCCAGCAGCCAAGCCTGGACGGAGAACTATGGCTACACCTTC. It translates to CASSQAWTENYGYTF.

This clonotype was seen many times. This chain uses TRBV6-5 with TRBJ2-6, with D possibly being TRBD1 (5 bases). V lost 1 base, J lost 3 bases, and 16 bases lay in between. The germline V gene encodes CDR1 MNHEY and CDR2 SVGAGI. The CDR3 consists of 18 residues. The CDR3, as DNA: TGTGCCAGCAGTTACTTTCCAGGGAAGAGAGTTGGGGCCAACGTCCTGACTTTC. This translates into CASSYFPGKRVGANVLTF.

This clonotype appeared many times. CDR3 DNA: TGTGCCAGCAGCTTACCAGGGGGTCGGAACACTGAAGCTTTCTTT. Protein sequence: CASSLPGGRNTEAFF. The genes are TRBV7-8 and TRBJ1-1, with 7 bases aligning to TRBD1. CDR1 SGHVS and CDR2 FQNEAQ come from the germline V gene. Trimming at V came to 2 bases and at J to 1 base, leaving 4 bases not matched to a gene. CDR3 length: 15 amino acids.

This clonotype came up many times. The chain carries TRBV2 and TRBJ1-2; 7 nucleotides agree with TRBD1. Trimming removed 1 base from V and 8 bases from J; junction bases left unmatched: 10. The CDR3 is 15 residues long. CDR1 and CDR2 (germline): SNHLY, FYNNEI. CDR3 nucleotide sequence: TGTGCCAGCAGTGAAGTGTACAGGGGCGGGGAAGGCTACACCTTC. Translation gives CASSEVYRGGEGYTF.

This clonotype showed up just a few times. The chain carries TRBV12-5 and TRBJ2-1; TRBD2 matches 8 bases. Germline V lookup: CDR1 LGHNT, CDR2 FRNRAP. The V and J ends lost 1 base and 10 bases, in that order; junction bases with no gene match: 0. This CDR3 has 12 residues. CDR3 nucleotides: TGTGCTAGTGGTTTGGAGCGGGAGGAGCAGTTCTTC. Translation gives CASGLEREEQFF.

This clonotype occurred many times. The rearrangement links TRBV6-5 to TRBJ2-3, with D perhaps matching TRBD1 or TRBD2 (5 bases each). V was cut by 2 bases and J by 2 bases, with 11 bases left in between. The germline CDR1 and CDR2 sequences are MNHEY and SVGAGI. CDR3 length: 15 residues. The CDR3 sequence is CASSYTPGPTDTQYF. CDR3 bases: TGTGCCAGCAGTTACACACCGGGACCCACAGATACGCAGTATTTT.

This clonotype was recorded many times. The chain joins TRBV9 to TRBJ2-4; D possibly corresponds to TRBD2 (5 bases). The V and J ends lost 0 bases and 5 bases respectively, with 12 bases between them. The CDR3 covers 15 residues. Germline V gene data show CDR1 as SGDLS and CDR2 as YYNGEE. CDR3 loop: CASSVGGKEENIQYF. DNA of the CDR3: TGTGCCAGCAGCGTAGGAGGGAAAGAGGAAAACATTCAGTACTTC.

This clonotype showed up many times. Here the CDR3 DNA reads TGCAGCGTTGAAATAACACTGGGCTCCGGGGAGCTGTTTTTT. Encoded protein: CSVEITLGSGELFF. The chain couples TRBV29-1 to TRBJ2-2; D unresolved. With 2 bases removed from V and 6 bases from J, the gap between germline ends came to 13 bases. CDR1 and CDR2 from the germline V gene are SQVTM and ANQGSEA. CDR3 length equals 14 residues.

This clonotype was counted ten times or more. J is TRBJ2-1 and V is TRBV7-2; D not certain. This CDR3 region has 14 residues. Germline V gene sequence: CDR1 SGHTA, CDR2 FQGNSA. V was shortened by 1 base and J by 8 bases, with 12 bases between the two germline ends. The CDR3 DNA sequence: TGTGCCAGCAGCTTAGGGCGCGCGAGCTATGAGCAGTTCTTC. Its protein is CASSLGRASYEQFF.

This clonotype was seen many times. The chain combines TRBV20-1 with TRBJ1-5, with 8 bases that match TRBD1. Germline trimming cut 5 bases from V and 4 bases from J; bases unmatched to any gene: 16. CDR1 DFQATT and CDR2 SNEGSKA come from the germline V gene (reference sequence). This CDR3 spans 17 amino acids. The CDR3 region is CSAPLYPGTGGNQPQHF. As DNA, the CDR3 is TGCAGTGCTCCCCTATATCCCGGGACAGGTGGAAATCAGCCCCAGCATTTT.

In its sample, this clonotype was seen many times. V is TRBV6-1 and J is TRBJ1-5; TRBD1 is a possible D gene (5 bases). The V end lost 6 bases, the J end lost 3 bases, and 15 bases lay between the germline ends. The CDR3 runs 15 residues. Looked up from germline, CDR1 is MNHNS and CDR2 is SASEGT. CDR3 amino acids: CASRPGTYLNQPQHF. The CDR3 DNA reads TGTGCCAGCAGGCCCGGGACTTACCTCAATCAGCCCCAGCATTTT.

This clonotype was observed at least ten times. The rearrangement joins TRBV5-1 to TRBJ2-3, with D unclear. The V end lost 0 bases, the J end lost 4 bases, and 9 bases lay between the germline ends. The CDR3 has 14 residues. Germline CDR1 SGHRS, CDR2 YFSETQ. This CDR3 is CASSLGASSDTQYF. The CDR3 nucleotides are TGCGCCAGCAGCTTGGGAGCGTCGTCAGATACGCAGTATTTT.

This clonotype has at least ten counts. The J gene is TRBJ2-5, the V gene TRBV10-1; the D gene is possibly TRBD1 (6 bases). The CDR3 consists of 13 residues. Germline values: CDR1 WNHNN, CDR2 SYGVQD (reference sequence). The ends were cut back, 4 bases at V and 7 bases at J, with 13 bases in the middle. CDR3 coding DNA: TGCGCCAGCAGTGGATACAGGGACGGGACCCAGTACTTC. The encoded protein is CASSGYRDGTQYF.

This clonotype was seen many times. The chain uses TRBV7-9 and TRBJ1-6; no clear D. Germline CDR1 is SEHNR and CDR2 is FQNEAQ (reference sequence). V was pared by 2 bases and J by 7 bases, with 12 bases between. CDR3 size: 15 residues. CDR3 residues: CASSLSHKTNSPLHF. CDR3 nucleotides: TGTGCCAGCAGCTTAAGTCACAAGACCAATTCACCCCTCCACTTT.

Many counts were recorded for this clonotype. CDR3 residues: CASSLGTVSSYEQYF. The DNA of the CDR3 is TGTGCCAGCAGCTTAGGGACCGTAAGCTCCTACGAGCAGTACTTC. The chain carries TRBV7-9 and TRBJ2-7, with unresolved D. There are 15 residues in the CDR3. Germline lookup yields CDR1 SEHNR and CDR2 FQNEAQ (reference sequence). V was shortened by 1 base and J by 0 bases, with 10 bases between the two germline ends.

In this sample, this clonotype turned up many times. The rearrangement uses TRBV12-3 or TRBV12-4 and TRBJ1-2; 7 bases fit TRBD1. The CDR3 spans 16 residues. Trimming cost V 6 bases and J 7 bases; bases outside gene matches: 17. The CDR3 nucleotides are TGTGCCAGCAGCCCCATTGCAAGGACAGGAGTGGGTGGCTACACCTTC. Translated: CASSPIARTGVGGYTF.

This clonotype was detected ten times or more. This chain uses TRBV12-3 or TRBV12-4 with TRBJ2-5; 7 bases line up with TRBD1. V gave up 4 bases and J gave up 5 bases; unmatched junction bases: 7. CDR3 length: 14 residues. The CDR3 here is CASSYRQGMETQYF. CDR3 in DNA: TGTGCCAGCAGTTATCGACAGGGAATGGAGACCCAGTACTTC.

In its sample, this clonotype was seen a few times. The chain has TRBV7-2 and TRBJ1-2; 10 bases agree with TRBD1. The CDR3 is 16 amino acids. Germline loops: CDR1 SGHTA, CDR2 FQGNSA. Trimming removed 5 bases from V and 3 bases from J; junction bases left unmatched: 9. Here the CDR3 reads CASSPTWDRGDYGYTF. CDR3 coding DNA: TGTGCCAGCAGCCCTACCTGGGACAGGGGAGACTATGGCTACACCTTC.

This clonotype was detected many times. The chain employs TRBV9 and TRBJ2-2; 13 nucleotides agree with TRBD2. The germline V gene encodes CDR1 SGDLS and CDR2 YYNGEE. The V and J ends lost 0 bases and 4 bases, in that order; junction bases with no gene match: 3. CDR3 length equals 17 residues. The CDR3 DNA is TGTGCCAGCAGCGTAGAGGGACTAGCGGGGTCCACCGGGGAGCTGTTTTTT. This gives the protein CASSVEGLAGSTGELFF.

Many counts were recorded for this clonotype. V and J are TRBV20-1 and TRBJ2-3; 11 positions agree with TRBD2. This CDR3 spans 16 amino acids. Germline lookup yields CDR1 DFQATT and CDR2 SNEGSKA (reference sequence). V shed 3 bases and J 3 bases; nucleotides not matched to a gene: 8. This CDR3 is CSASDAGLAATDTQYF. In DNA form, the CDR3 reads TGCAGTGCTAGCGATGCGGGACTAGCGGCTACAGATACGCAGTATTTT.

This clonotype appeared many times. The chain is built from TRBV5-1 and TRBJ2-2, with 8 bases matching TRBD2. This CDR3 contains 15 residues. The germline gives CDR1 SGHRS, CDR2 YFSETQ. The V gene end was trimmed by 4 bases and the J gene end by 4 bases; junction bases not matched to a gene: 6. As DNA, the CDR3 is TGCGCCAGCAGCCCCCAGAGCGGGAGCACCGGGGAGCTGTTTTTT. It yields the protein CASSPQSGSTGELFF.